The rows below give T cell receptor beta chains drawn from one sample of a study of cytomegalovirus exposure and HLA in healthy donors. Using immunoSEQ multiplex PCR, the repertoire was profiled, and TCRdb retains in-frame clones only, with some absent. This table has roughly 93,000 clones, around 80% appearing once. The sample comprised PBMCs. The origin of the receptors is a man aged 25-45 years in good health and CMV-seronegative. Both conserved end residues are trimmed from each CDR3. Fields, in order: V gene, J gene, clone size, CDR3 protein. Size values are once, few and many counts, or a class for expanded clones, and some rows have none.

v_call: TRBV28
j_call: TRBJ1-3
clone_size: once
cdr3_aa: ASSLPEGGNTIY

v_call: TRBV5-6
j_call: TRBJ1-1
clone_size: NA
cdr3_aa: ASSLWGRPEAF

v_call: TRBV7-6
j_call: TRBJ2-6
clone_size: few
cdr3_aa: ASSLGRSGANVLT

v_call: TRBV7-3
j_call: TRBJ1-5
clone_size: few
cdr3_aa: ASSLNSGQPQH

v_call: TRBV5-1
j_call: TRBJ2-1
clone_size: once
cdr3_aa: ASSRGPRTYNEQF

v_call: TRBV5-4
j_call: TRBJ2-5
clone_size: NA
cdr3_aa: ASSLGGFTKETQY

v_call: TRBV10-3
j_call: TRBJ1-1
clone_size: NA
cdr3_aa: AISEVRRNTEAF

v_call: TRBV19
j_call: TRBJ1-5
clone_size: NA
cdr3_aa: ASSIVSLTDRAFRQPQH

v_call: TRBV11-2
j_call: TRBJ2-7
clone_size: NA
cdr3_aa: ASSLEFQGAHEQY

v_call: TRBV6-6
j_call: TRBJ2-1
clone_size: NA
cdr3_aa: ASSYSDWEYNEQF

v_call: TRBV7-2
j_call: TRBJ2-5
clone_size: NA
cdr3_aa: ASSFGLASETQY

v_call: TRBV7-2
j_call: TRBJ2-7
clone_size: NA
cdr3_aa: ASSLEPGRYNEQY

v_call: TRBV5-6
j_call: TRBJ1-1
clone_size: NA
cdr3_aa: ASSFGTAGVITEAF

v_call: TRBV19
j_call: TRBJ2-2
clone_size: NA
cdr3_aa: ASRAGGTIGTGELF

v_call: TRBV6-6
j_call: TRBJ2-3
clone_size: NA
cdr3_aa: ASSYGQVWY

v_call: TRBV10-3
j_call: TRBJ1-1
clone_size: NA
cdr3_aa: AISDAGRERWGTEAF

v_call: TRBV10-1
j_call: TRBJ1-2
clone_size: once
cdr3_aa: ASSDSDRQGTDGYT

v_call: TRBV28
j_call: TRBJ1-2
clone_size: NA
cdr3_aa: ASSFLGDSQGGGYT

v_call: TRBV28
j_call: TRBJ1-6
clone_size: few
cdr3_aa: ASSLGISTNNSPLH

v_call: TRBV7-3
j_call: TRBJ2-7
clone_size: NA
cdr3_aa: ASSSSSGGEQY

v_call: TRBV6-5
j_call: TRBJ1-2
clone_size: NA
cdr3_aa: ASSMVEVGYGYT

v_call: TRBV15
j_call: TRBJ1-4
clone_size: NA
cdr3_aa: ATSRAQGTNEKLF

v_call: TRBV5-1
j_call: TRBJ2-1
clone_size: few
cdr3_aa: ASSLDSPRGQF

v_call: TRBV29-1
j_call: TRBJ2-2
clone_size: NA
cdr3_aa: SVERETGNTGELF

v_call: TRBV14
j_call: TRBJ2-3
clone_size: NA
cdr3_aa: ASSQVTSGGTDTQY

v_call: TRBV7-9
j_call: TRBJ2-5
clone_size: NA
cdr3_aa: ASSLGQTGQETQY

v_call: TRBV10-3
j_call: TRBJ2-7
clone_size: NA
cdr3_aa: AIGSDRISSYEQY

v_call: TRBV30
j_call: TRBJ1-5
clone_size: NA
cdr3_aa: AWSRNRGNQPQH

v_call: TRBV30
j_call: TRBJ2-5
clone_size: once
cdr3_aa: AWSTWSQETQY

v_call: TRBV28
j_call: TRBJ2-7
clone_size: NA
cdr3_aa: GAGVPLSSYEQY

v_call: TRBV30
j_call: TRBJ1-3
clone_size: once
cdr3_aa: AWSGGQISGNTIY

v_call: TRBV14
j_call: TRBJ2-7
clone_size: few
cdr3_aa: ASSQKGQAIPYEQY

v_call: TRBV7-9
j_call: TRBJ1-2
clone_size: NA
cdr3_aa: ASSLVPTLGYT

v_call: TRBV5-1
j_call: TRBJ2-1
clone_size: NA
cdr3_aa: ASSLRGGYNEQF

v_call: TRBV5-4
j_call: TRBJ1-2
clone_size: NA
cdr3_aa: ASSSHGTGDYGYT

v_call: TRBV11-2
j_call: TRBJ2-7
clone_size: once
cdr3_aa: ASSPLFGRPYEQY

v_call: TRBV5-4
j_call: TRBJ1-1
clone_size: NA
cdr3_aa: ASSAGPLQGADTEAF

v_call: TRBV5-1
j_call: TRBJ2-1
clone_size: NA
cdr3_aa: ASRLTRFDEQF

v_call: TRBV6-5
j_call: TRBJ1-1
clone_size: NA
cdr3_aa: ASSFNRVTTEAF

v_call: TRBV5-5
j_call: TRBJ2-3
clone_size: NA
cdr3_aa: ASSTVRGGSDTQY

v_call: TRBV19
j_call: TRBJ2-5
clone_size: NA
cdr3_aa: ASRGRGKQETQY

v_call: TRBV12-5
j_call: TRBJ2-6
clone_size: NA
cdr3_aa: ASSGSGANVLT

v_call: TRBV7-9
j_call: TRBJ2-7
clone_size: NA
cdr3_aa: ASSLVGGRGPYEQY

v_call: TRBV4-2
j_call: TRBJ1-2
clone_size: once
cdr3_aa: ASSQNRPGQGSGGYT

v_call: TRBV6-1
j_call: TRBJ1-2
clone_size: NA
cdr3_aa: ASGTTGEPYGYT

v_call: TRBV19
j_call: TRBJ1-1
clone_size: once
cdr3_aa: ASSAGASTEAF

v_call: TRBV19
j_call: TRBJ2-1
clone_size: NA
cdr3_aa: ASSTARDEQF

v_call: TRBV4-3
j_call: TRBJ2-3
clone_size: few
cdr3_aa: ASSRGGGWTDTQY